Below, 2 T cell receptor beta chains from the same sample are listed, as sequenced in a study of cytomegalovirus exposure and HLA in healthy donors. TCRdb's copy holds only in-frame clones and misses some; the assay was immunoSEQ multiplex PCR. The table includes 140,000 to 150,000 clones, around 93% detected once. The sample taken for sequencing was PBMCs. These receptor sequences come from a young man in good health and CMV-seropositive.

The chain is built from TRBV27 and TRBJ2-1; D may be TRBD1 (6 bases). V was shortened by 0 bases and J by 5 bases, with 8 bases between the two germline ends. This CDR3 is 14 amino acids long. Germline V gene lookup returns CDR1 MNHEY and CDR2 SMNVEV (reference sequence). The CDR3 loop is CASSLSAGDNEQFF. CDR3 sequence (DNA): TGTGCCAGCAGTTTATCGGCAGGGGACAATGAGCAGTTCTTC.

The V and J genes are TRBV5-4 and TRBJ2-1; tentatively, D is TRBD1 (5 bases). CDR3 length equals 13 residues. CDR1 is SGHNT and CDR2 is YYREEE in the germline V gene (reference sequence). V shed 1 base and J shed 9 bases, with 11 bases lying between them. Here the CDR3 reads CASSLSRAIEQFF. CDR3 nucleotide sequence: TGTGCCAGCAGCTTGAGCAGGGCCATTGAGCAGTTCTTC.